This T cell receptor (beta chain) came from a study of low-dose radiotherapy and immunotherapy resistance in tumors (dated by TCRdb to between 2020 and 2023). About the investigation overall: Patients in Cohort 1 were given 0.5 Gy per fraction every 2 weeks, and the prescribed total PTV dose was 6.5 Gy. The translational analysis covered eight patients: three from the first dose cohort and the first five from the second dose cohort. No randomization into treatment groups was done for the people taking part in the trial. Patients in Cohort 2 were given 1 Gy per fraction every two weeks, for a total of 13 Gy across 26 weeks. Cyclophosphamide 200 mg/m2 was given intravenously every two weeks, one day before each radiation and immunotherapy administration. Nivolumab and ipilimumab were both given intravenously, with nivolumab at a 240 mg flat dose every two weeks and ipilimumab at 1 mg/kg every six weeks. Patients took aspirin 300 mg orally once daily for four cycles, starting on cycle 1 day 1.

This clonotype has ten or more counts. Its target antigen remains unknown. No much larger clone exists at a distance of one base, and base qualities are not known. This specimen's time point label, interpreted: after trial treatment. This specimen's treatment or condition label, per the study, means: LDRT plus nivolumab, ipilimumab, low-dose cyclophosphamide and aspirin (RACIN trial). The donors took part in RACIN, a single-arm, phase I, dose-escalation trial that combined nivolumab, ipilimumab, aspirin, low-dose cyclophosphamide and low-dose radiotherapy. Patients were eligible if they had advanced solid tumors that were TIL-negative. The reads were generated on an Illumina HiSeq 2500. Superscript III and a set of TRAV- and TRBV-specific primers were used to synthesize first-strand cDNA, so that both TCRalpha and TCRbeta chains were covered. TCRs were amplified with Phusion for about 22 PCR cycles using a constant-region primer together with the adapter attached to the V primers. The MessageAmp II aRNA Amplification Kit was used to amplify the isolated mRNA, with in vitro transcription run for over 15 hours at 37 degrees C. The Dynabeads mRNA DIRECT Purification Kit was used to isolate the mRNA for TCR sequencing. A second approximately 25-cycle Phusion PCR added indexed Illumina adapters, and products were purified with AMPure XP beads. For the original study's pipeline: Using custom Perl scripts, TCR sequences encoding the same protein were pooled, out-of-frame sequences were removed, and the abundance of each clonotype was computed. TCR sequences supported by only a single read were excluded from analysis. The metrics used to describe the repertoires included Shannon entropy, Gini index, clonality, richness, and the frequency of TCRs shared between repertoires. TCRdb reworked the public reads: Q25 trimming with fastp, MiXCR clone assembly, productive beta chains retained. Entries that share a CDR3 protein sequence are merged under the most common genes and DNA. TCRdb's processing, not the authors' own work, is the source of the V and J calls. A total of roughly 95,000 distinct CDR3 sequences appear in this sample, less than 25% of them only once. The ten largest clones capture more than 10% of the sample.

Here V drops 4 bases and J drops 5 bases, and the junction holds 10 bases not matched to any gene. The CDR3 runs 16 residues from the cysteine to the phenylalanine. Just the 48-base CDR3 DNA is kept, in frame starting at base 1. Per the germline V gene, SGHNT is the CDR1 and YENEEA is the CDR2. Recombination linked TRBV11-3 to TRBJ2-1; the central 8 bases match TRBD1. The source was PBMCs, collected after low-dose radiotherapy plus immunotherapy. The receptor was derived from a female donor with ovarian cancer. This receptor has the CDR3 CASSSWTGQGNNEQFF. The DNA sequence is TGTGCCAGCAGCTCCTGGACAGGGCAAGGTAACAATGAGCAGTTCTTC.